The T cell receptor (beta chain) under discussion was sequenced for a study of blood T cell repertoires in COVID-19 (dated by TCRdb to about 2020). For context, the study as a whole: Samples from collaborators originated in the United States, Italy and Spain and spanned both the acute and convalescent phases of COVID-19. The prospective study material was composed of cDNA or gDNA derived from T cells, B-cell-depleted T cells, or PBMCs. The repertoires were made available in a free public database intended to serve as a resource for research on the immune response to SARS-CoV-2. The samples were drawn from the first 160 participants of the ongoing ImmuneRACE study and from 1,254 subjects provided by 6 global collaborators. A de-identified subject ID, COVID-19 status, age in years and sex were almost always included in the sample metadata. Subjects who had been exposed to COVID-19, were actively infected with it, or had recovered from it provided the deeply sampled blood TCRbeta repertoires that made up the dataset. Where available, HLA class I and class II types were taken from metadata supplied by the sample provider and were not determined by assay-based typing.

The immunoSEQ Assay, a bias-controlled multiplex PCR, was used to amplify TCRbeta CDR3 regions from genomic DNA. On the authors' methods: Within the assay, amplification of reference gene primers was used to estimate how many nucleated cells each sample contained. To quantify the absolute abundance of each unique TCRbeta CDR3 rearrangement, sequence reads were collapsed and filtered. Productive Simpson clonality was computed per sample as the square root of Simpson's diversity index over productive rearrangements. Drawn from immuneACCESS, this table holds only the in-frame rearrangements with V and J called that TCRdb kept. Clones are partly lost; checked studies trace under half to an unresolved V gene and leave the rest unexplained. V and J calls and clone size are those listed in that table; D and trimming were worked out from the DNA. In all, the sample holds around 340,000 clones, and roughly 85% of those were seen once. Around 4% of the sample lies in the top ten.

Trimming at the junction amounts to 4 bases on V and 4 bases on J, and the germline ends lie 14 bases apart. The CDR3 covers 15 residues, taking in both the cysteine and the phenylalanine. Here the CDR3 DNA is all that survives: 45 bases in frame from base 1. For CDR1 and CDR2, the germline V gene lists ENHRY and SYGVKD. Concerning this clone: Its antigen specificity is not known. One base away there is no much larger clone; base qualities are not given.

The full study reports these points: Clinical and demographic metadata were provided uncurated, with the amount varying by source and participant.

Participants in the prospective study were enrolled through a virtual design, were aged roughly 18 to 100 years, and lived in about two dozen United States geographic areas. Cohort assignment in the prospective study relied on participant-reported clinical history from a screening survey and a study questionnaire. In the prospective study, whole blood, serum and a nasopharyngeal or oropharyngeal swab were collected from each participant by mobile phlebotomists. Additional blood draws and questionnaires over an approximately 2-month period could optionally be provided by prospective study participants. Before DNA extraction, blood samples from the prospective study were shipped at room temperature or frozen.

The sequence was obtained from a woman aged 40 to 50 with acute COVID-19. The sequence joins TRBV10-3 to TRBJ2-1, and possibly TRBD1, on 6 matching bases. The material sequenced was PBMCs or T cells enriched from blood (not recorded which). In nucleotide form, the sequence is TGTGCCATCAGTGTCTTGACAGGACCGTACAATGAGCAGTTCTTC. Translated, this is CAISVLTGPYNEQFF.